The rows below give T cell receptor beta chains drawn from one sample of a study of chemoradiotherapy in HPV16-positive cancers. Sequencing was performed with immunoSEQ multiplex PCR; in TCRdb, only in-frame clones are kept and a portion is missing. The repertoire consists of about 53,000 clones, with more than 90% occurring once and the leading ten covering 2.5% to 4%. The specimen comprised blood, sampled from a patient who underwent chemoradiotherapy. The receptors were gathered from a human donor with HPV-associated anogenital cancer. The CDR3 runs from the conserved cysteine through the conserved F or W. Each record gives: V gene, J gene, clone size, D gene, CDR3 protein, CDR3 DNA. A D gene is named only where the DNA matches it firmly. Clone size appears in some rows only: once, few, many, or a class for an expanded clone.

TRBV10-1,TRBJ1-3,-,-,CASSPQGTGNTIYF,TGCGCCAGCAGTCCGCAGGGGACTGGAAACACCATATATTTT
TRBV7-3,TRBJ2-3,-,-,CASSLLPIGGVTDTQYF,TGTGCCAGCAGCTTACTCCCCATTGGAGGGGTCACAGATACGCAGTATTTT
TRBV10-3,TRBJ1-5,-,-,CAISEAGLDQPQHF,TGTGCCATCAGTGAAGCAGGGCTCGATCAGCCCCAGCATTTT
TRBV5-8,TRBJ2-7,-,-,CASTQSGVSYEQYF,TGTGCCAGCACCCAGAGCGGAGTCTCCTACGAGCAGTACTTC
TRBV5-1,TRBJ2-5,-,-,CASTLRSGLGETQYF,TGCGCCAGCACCCTAAGATCAGGGTTAGGGGAGACCCAGTACTTC
TRBV7-9,TRBJ1-1,-,TRBD1,CASSLQQGATEAFF,TGTGCCAGCAGCTTACAACAGGGGGCAACTGAAGCTTTCTTT
TRBV7-2,TRBJ2-3,-,TRBD2,CASSPLAGGFTDTQYF,TGTGCCAGCAGCCCCCTAGCGGGGGGTTTCACAGATACGCAGTATTTT
TRBV2,TRBJ2-7,-,-,CASSESVVFGVRVEQYF,TGTGCCAGCAGTGAATCCGTGGTATTTGGCGTTAGGGTCGAGCAGTACTTC
TRBV5-4,TRBJ2-5,-,-,CASSSLDREGETQYF,TGTGCCAGCAGCTCCTTGGACAGGGAGGGAGAGACCCAGTACTTC
TRBV6-1,TRBJ2-7,few,TRBD2,CASSEESGSSYEQYF,TGTGCCAGCAGTGAAGAGAGCGGGAGCTCCTACGAGCAGTACTTC
TRBV12-1,TRBJ2-7,-,-,CASSSWGTGLYEQYF,TGTGCCAGCAGCTCCTGGGGGACAGGGCTCTACGAGCAGTACTTC
TRBV5-1,TRBJ2-2,-,TRBD2,CASSSGLAGRDTGELFF,TGCGCCAGCAGCTCGGGACTAGCGGGGAGGGACACCGGGGAGCTGTTTTTT
TRBV10-3,TRBJ1-6,-,-,CAIRTGVDSPLHF,TGTGCCATCCGAACGGGGGTGGATTCACCCCTCCACTTT
TRBV15,TRBJ2-7,-,-,CATSSRARGDRTYEQYF,TGTGCCACCAGCTCCCGGGCGAGGGGTGACCGAACCTACGAGCAGTACTTC
TRBV30,TRBJ1-5,-,-,CAWSVDTVSRLHF,TGTGCCTGGAGTGTGGATACGGTCAGCCGGTTGCATTTT
TRBV5-1,TRBJ2-7,-,TRBD1,CASSLEERGRGQQYF,TGCGCCAGCAGCTTGGAGGAGAGGGGGCGAGGCCAGCAGTACTTC
TRBV6-5,TRBJ1-2,few,TRBD1,CASSNNRGLGYGYTF,TGTGCCAGCAGTAACAACAGGGGCCTTGGCTATGGCTACACCTTC
TRBV19,TRBJ2-7,-,-,CASSMDPSSSYEQYF,TGTGCCAGTAGTATGGACCCGTCGAGCTCCTACGAGCAGTACTTC
TRBV7-8,TRBJ1-2,-,TRBD1,CASSLAGQLYGYTF,TGTGCCAGCAGCTTAGCGGGACAGCTCTATGGCTACACCTTC
TRBV9,TRBJ1-1,-,TRBD1,CASSVSPGQGATEAFF,TGTGCCAGCAGCGTTTCCCCGGGACAGGGGGCGACTGAAGCTTTCTTT
TRBV30,TRBJ1-4,-,-,CAWRQPEHEKLFF,TGTGCCTGGAGACAGCCAGAGCACGAAAAACTGTTTTTT
TRBV2,TRBJ2-7,-,TRBD2,CASSRSGLAGVHEQYF,TGTGCCAGCAGTCGGTCAGGACTAGCGGGAGTTCACGAGCAGTACTTC
TRBV20-1,TRBJ2-7,-,-,CSASKRDEQYF,TGCAGTGCTAGTAAGCGGGACGAGCAGTACTTC
TRBV9,TRBJ1-2,once,-,CASSVAAVNYGYTF,TGTGCCAGCAGCGTTGCGGCAGTTAACTATGGCTACACCTTC
TRBV5-5,TRBJ2-3,-,-,CASSLGPNPDTQYF,TGTGCCAGCAGCTTGGGTCCGAATCCAGATACGCAGTATTTT
TRBV7-2,TRBJ2-5,-,-,CASSWTGPPTETQYF,TGTGCCAGCAGCTGGACCGGACCGCCCACAGAGACCCAGTACTTC
TRBV9,TRBJ2-5,-,-,CASSVAPGQETQYF,TGTGCCAGCAGCGTAGCCCCAGGACAAGAGACCCAGTACTTC
TRBV6-6,TRBJ1-2,-,-,CASSPGPGYGYTF,TGTGCCAGCAGTCCTGGTCCGGGGTATGGCTACACCTTC
TRBV28,TRBJ1-6,-,TRBD1,CASSAQGFGSPLHF,TGTGCCAGCAGTGCACAGGGGTTTGGTTCACCCCTCCACTTT
TRBV7-2,TRBJ1-1,few,-,CASSLNREAEAFF,TGTGCCAGCAGCTTAAACCGGGAAGCTGAAGCTTTCTTT
TRBV28,TRBJ1-5,-,-,CASSFSSDQPQHF,TGTGCCAGCAGTTTTTCCAGTGATCAGCCCCAGCATTTT
TRBV19,TRBJ1-4,few,TRBD1,CASSPGQGTEKLFF,TGTGCCAGTAGTCCTGGACAGGGAACTGAAAAACTGTTTTTT
TRBV7-3,TRBJ2-7,-,-,CASSLREARTYEQYF,TGTGCCAGCAGCTTAAGGGAGGCGAGGACCTACGAGCAGTACTTC
TRBV2,TRBJ2-1,-,-,CASSQRSYNEQFF,TGTGCCAGCAGCCAAAGGTCCTACAATGAGCAGTTCTTC
TRBV6-6,TRBJ2-7,-,TRBD1,CASSYSTGNSYEQYF,TGTGCCAGCAGTTACTCGACAGGGAACTCCTACGAGCAGTACTTC
TRBV9,TRBJ2-5,once,TRBD2,CASSTLAGGQETQYF,TGTGCCAGCAGCACCCTAGCGGGGGGACAAGAGACCCAGTACTTC
TRBV19,TRBJ2-5,-,TRBD2,CASSNSAGGAVTQYF,TGTGCCAGTAGTAATTCGGCGGGGGGAGCCGTGACCCAGTACTTC
TRBV18,TRBJ2-3,-,TRBD2,CASSPTSGGAADTQYF,TGTGCCAGCTCGCCCACTAGCGGGGGGGCCGCGGATACGCAGTATTTT
TRBV6-4,TRBJ1-5,-,-,CASSGEGGQPQHF,TGTGCCAGCAGTGGGGAGGGGGGCCAGCCCCAGCATTTT
TRBV19,TRBJ1-5,-,-,CASTDRYSNQPQHF,TGTGCCAGTACCGACAGGTATAGCAATCAGCCCCAGCATTTT
TRBV4-2,TRBJ2-7,once,-,CASTNRGGSREQYF,TGTGCCAGCACAAATAGGGGGGGCTCCCGGGAGCAGTACTTC
TRBV5-1,TRBJ1-1,-,-,CASSPGDSLMNTEAFF,TGCGCCAGCAGCCCCGGGGACTCTTTAATGAACACTGAAGCTTTCTTT
TRBV2,TRBJ2-3,-,TRBD2,CASSEDVAGLTDTQYF,TGTGCCAGCAGTGAAGATGTAGCGGGATTGACAGATACGCAGTATTTT
TRBV27,TRBJ1-2,-,-,CASSLQGRYGYTF,TGTGCCAGCAGTTTACAGGGGAGGTATGGCTACACCTTC
TRBV7-8,TRBJ1-2,-,-,CASSPFPRGYTF,TGTGCCAGCAGTCCCTTCCCAAGGGGCTACACCTTC
TRBV30,TRBJ1-2,-,TRBD1,CAWAQRQGLYGYTF,TGTGCCTGGGCGCAAAGACAGGGGCTCTATGGCTACACCTTC
TRBV19,TRBJ2-1,-,TRBD2,CASSYSSGTYNEQFF,TGTGCCAGTAGTTATTCAAGCGGGACCTACAATGAGCAGTTCTTC
TRBV2,TRBJ2-5,-,TRBD2,CAINSGSLRETQYF,TGTGCCATTAACAGCGGGAGCCTACGAGAGACCCAGTACTTC